The rows below give T cell receptor beta chains drawn from one sample of a study of blood T cell repertoires in COVID-19. This table comes from immunoSEQ multiplex PCR, and its TCRdb copy is limited to in-frame clones, with some not included. Of about 170,000 clones in the sample, around 88% were seen once. The sample consisted of peripheral blood. The source is a woman between 65 and 79 years old who had recovered from COVID-19. The CDR3 runs from the conserved cysteine through the conserved F or W. Each record gives: D gene, V gene, J gene, clone size, CDR3 DNA, CDR3 protein. D genes are given only for firm matches. Part of the rows lack a size; the others show once, few, many or a class for expanded clones.

D: .
V: TRBV24-1
J: TRBJ1-4
size: .
DNA: TGTGCCACCAGTGATTTCCCTCGGGTGAGGAATGAAAAACTGTTTTTT
CDR3: CATSDFPRVRNEKLFF

D: .
V: TRBV6-5
J: TRBJ2-1
size: .
DNA: TGTGCCAGCGGACAGTACAATGAGCAGTTCTTC
CDR3: CASGQYNEQFF

D: TRBD1
V: TRBV28
J: TRBJ2-7
size: few
DNA: TGTGCCAGCACCGGGGGACAGGGTCGAATGAGGGGGCAGTACTTC
CDR3: CASTGGQGRMRGQYF

D: .
V: TRBV19
J: TRBJ1-1
size: .
DNA: TGTGCCAGTAGGATGCGGACAGCTCACACTGAAGCTTTCTTT
CDR3: CASRMRTAHTEAFF

D: .
V: TRBV3-1/TRBV3-2
J: TRBJ1-1
size: .
DNA: TGTGCCAGCAGCCAAGCCAGGGCCGAAGCTTTCTTT
CDR3: CASSQARAEAFF

D: .
V: TRBV19
J: TRBJ2-2
size: .
DNA: TGTGCCAGTAACACCATCGAAGCGAACACCGGGGAGCTGTTTTTT
CDR3: CASNTIEANTGELFF

D: .
V: TRBV9
J: TRBJ1-2
size: .
DNA: TGTGCCAGCAGCGTAGGCCTCCTAAAAACAAGGGGAAACTATGGCTACACCTTC
CDR3: CASSVGLLKTRGNYGYTF

D: TRBD2
V: TRBV4-2
J: TRBJ2-2
size: .
DNA: TGTGCCAGCAGCCAAGCCGGACTAGCGGGAGGGGTGGGGAACACCGGGGAGCTGTTTTTT
CDR3: CASSQAGLAGGVGNTGELFF

D: .
V: TRBV28
J: TRBJ1-2
size: .
DNA: TGTGCCAGCAGACCCCCCGGGGGACGCTATGGCTACACCTTC
CDR3: CASRPPGGRYGYTF

D: .
V: TRBV4-3
J: TRBJ1-1
size: .
DNA: TGCGCCAGCAGCTATCGACAGCGAGTGAACACTGAAGCTTTCTTT
CDR3: CASSYRQRVNTEAFF

D: TRBD1
V: TRBV5-1
J: TRBJ1-6
size: .
DNA: TGCGCCAGCAGCTTGGGGCGGACAGGGAATTCACCCCTCCACTTT
CDR3: CASSLGRTGNSPLHF

D: TRBD1
V: TRBV19
J: TRBJ2-3
size: .
DNA: TGTGCCAGTCTGTCTCAGGGGGCCGCAGATACGCAGTATTTT
CDR3: CASLSQGAADTQYF

D: .
V: TRBV19
J: TRBJ1-2
size: .
DNA: TGTGCCAGTAGTATGAACTCGCAGGGCTATGGCTACACCTTC
CDR3: CASSMNSQGYGYTF

D: .
V: TRBV10-2
J: TRBJ1-4
size: .
DNA: TGCGCCAGCAGTGACCTTAATGAAAAACTGTTTTTT
CDR3: CASSDLNEKLFF

D: .
V: TRBV7-3
J: TRBJ1-4
size: once
DNA: TGTGCCAGCAGCGCGACAGCTGCAACTAATGAAAAACTGTTTTTT
CDR3: CASSATAATNEKLFF

D: TRBD2
V: TRBV27
J: TRBJ2-3
size: .
DNA: TGTGCCAGCAGTCCCCGGGACCGACGCGGGGGACTAGCGGGACTGGTGGATACGCAGTATTTT
CDR3: CASSPRDRRGGLAGLVDTQYF

D: TRBD1
V: TRBV29-1
J: TRBJ2-4
size: .
DNA: TGCAGCGTTGTTCCCGACAGGGAACTAGCCAAAAACATTCAGTACTTC
CDR3: CSVVPDRELAKNIQYF

D: TRBD2
V: TRBV7-9
J: TRBJ2-7
size: .
DNA: TGTGCCAGCACCCAAGCGGGAGTGGACTACGAGCAGTACTTC
CDR3: CASTQAGVDYEQYF

D: TRBD1
V: TRBV7-2
J: TRBJ2-1
size: .
DNA: TGTGCCAGCAGCCCCGACAGGGACTCCTACAATGAGCAGTTCTTC
CDR3: CASSPDRDSYNEQFF

D: TRBD2
V: TRBV19
J: TRBJ2-7
size: .
DNA: TGTGCCAGTAGTACACCGGGACTAGCGGGAGGGTCCTACGAGCAGTACTTC
CDR3: CASSTPGLAGGSYEQYF

D: TRBD1
V: TRBV3-1/TRBV3-2
J: TRBJ1-6
size: .
DNA: TGTGCCAGCAGCCAAGTGTGGGGACAGGGGCGTTCCTTT
CDR3: CASSQVWGQGRSF

D: TRBD1
V: TRBV7-2
J: TRBJ2-7
size: .
DNA: TGTGCCAGCAGCCGCAGGGGGCCGGGCTCCTACGAGCAGTACTTC
CDR3: CASSRRGPGSYEQYF

D: .
V: TRBV5-6
J: TRBJ2-7
size: .
DNA: TGTGCCAGCAGCTGGCGAGGGGGCTACGAGCAGTACTTC
CDR3: CASSWRGGYEQYF

D: .
V: TRBV6-6
J: TRBJ1-1
size: .
DNA: TGTGCCAGCAGAATAGGGGGAACCCCTGATCCAGAAGCTTTCTTT
CDR3: CASRIGGTPDPEAFF

D: TRBD2
V: TRBV2
J: TRBJ2-3
size: few
DNA: TGTGCCAGCCGGCCTTCGGCCGGGGGGACGCAGTATTTT
CDR3: CASRPSAGGTQYF

D: .
V: TRBV4-1
J: TRBJ2-5
size: few
DNA: TGCGCCAGCAGCCAAGGTTGGGCAGACCAAGAGACCCAGTACTTC
CDR3: CASSQGWADQETQYF

D: .
V: TRBV10-3
J: TRBJ1-1
size: .
DNA: TGTGCCATCAGTGAGTCGGCAGGGCCATTGGGAGCTTTCTTT
CDR3: CAISESAGPLGAFF

D: TRBD1
V: TRBV5-1
J: TRBJ2-7
size: .
DNA: TGCGCCAGCAGCTTGGCCACCGGGACAGGCTACGAGCAGTACTTC
CDR3: CASSLATGTGYEQYF

D: TRBD2
V: TRBV18
J: TRBJ2-1
size: .
DNA: TGTGCCAGCTCACCACCTGGGGGGGGACACAATGAGCAGTTCTTC
CDR3: CASSPPGGGHNEQFF